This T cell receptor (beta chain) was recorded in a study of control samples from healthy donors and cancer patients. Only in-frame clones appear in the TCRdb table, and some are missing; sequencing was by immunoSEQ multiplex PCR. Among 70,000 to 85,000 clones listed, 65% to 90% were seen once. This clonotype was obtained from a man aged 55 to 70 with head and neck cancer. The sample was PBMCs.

The CDR3 protein is CASSPRDRDTGELFF. CDR3 DNA sequence: TGTGCCAGCAGCCCACGGGACAGGGACACCGGGGAGCTGTTTTTT. The V gene is TRBV3-1 (or the pseudogene TRBV3-2), the J gene TRBJ2-2, with TRBD1 identical over 9 bases. The germline V gene encodes CDR1 LGHDT and CDR2 YNNKEL (reference sequence). The CDR3 covers 15 residues. Unmatched junction bases numbered 3, after V lost 4 bases and J lost 3 bases.